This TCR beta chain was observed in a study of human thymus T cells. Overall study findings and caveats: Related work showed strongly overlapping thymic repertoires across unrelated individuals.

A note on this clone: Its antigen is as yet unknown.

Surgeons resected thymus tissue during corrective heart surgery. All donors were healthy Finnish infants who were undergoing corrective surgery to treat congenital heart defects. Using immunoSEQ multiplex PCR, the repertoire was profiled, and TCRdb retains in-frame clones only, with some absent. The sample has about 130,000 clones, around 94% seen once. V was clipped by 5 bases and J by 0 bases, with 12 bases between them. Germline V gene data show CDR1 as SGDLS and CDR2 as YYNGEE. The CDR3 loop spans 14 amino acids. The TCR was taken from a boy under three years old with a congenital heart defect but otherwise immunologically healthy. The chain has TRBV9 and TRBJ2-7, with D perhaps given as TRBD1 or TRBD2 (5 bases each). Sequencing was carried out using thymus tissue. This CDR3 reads CASSEGPSSYEQYF. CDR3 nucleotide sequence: TGTGCCAGCAGTGAGGGGCCGAGCTCCTACGAGCAGTACTTC.